One sample yielded the 2 T cell receptor beta chains listed below, sequenced in a study of siplizumab effects on memory and regulatory T cells (dated by TCRdb to about 2019). Receptors were amplified or captured by the immunoSEQ multiplex PCR assay. TCRdb re-hosts the immuneACCESS table, in-frame sequences only. Its copies lack some clones; in the studies checked, an unresolved V gene accounts for under half of them, and the cause for the rest is not known. The sample table lists around 86,000 clones, nearly 95% of them with a count of one. Jointly, the top ten make up roughly 0.3% of the sample. Sequencing was performed on non-Treg CD4+ T cells sorted from blood. Sample cell subset or site, as interpreted from the label and publication: FACS-sorted unstimulated CD4+ non-regulatory T cells. The source is a human donor in good health.

The chain links TRBV4-2 to TRBJ1-5; TRBD1 matches at 9 bases. Germline loops: CDR1 LGHNA, CDR2 YNFKEQ. V shed 2 bases and J 4 bases; nucleotides not matched to a gene: 6. There are 16 residues in the CDR3. In DNA, the CDR3 is TGTGCCAGCAGCCAAACAGGGACAGGGAGAAATCAGCCCCAGCATTTT. This encodes CASSQTGTGRNQPQHF.

The DNA of the CDR3 is TGTGCCAGCAGCCTCGGGACAGGACATAGCAATCAGCCCCAGCATTTT. Amino acid sequence: CASSLGTGHSNQPQHF. The chain combines TRBV9 with TRBJ1-5, with 8 nucleotides matching TRBD1. The germline V gene has CDR1 SGDLS and CDR2 YYNGEE. V was clipped by 4 bases and J by 0 bases; unmatched bases: 6. There are 16 residues in the CDR3. Full variable domain (rest looked up from reference TRBV9 and TRBJ1-5): DSGVTQTPKHLITATGQRVTLRCSPRSGDLSVYWYQQSLDQGLQFLIQYYNGEERAKGNILERFSAQQFPDLHSELNLSSLELGDSALYFCASSLGTGHSNQPQHFGDGTRLSIL.